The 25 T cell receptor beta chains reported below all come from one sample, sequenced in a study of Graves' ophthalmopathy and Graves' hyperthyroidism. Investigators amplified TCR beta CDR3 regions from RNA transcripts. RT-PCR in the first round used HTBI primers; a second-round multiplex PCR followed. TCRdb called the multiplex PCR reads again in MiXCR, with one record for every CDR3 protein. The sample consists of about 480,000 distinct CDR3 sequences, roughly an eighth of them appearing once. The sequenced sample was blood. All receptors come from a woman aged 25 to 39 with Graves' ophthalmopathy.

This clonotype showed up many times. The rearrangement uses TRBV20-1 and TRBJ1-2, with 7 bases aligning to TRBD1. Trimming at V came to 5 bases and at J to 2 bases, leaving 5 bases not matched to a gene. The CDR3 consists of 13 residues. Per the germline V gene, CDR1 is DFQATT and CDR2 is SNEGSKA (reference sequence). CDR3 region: CSAEGGSNYGYTF. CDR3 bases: TGCAGTGCTGAAGGGGGCTCGAACTATGGCTACACCTTC.

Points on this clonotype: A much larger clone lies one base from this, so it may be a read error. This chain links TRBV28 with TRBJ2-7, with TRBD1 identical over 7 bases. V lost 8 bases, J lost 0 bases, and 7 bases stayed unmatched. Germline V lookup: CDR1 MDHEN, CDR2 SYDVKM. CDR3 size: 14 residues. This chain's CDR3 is CASAQGVSSYEQYF. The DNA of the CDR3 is TGTGCCAGCGCTCAGGGGGTTAGCTCCTACGAGCAGTACTTC.

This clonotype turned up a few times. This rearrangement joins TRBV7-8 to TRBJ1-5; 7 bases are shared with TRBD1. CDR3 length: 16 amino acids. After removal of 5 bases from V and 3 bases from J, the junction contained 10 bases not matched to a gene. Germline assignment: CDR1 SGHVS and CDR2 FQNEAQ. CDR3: CASSKDRRPYNQPQHF. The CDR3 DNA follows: TGTGCCAGCAGCAAGGACAGGCGACCTTACAATCAGCCCCAGCATTTT.

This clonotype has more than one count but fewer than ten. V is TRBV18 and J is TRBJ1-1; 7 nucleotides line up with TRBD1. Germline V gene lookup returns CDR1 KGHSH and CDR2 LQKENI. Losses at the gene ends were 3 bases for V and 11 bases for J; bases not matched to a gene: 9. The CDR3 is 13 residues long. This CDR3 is CASSPGQAVGAFF. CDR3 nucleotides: TGTGCCAGCTCACCCGGACAGGCGGTCGGTGCTTTCTTT.

CDR3 in amino acids: CASSHSGASYEQYF. The CDR3 nucleotides are TGCGCCAGCAGCCATAGCGGGGCCTCCTACGAGCAGTACTTC. The J gene is TRBJ2-7, the V gene TRBV4-1; 8 nucleotides line up with TRBD2. The CDR3 runs 14 residues. With V trimmed by 3 bases and J by 0 bases, 1 base remained unmatched. Germline V gene lookup returns CDR1 MGHRA and CDR2 YSYEKL.

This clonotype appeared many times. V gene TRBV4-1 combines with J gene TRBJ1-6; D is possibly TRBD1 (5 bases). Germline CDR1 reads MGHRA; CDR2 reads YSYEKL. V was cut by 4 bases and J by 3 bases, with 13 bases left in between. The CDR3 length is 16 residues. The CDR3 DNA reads TGCGCCAGCAGCCGAACGACAGAACGCTATAATTCACCCCTCCACTTT. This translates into CASSRTTERYNSPLHF.

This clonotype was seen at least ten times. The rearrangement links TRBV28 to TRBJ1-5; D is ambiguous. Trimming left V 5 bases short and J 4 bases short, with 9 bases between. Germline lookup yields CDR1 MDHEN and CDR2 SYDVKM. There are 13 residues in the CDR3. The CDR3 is CASSPRSNQPQHF. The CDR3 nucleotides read TGTGCCAGCAGTCCCAGGTCTAATCAGCCCCAGCATTTT.

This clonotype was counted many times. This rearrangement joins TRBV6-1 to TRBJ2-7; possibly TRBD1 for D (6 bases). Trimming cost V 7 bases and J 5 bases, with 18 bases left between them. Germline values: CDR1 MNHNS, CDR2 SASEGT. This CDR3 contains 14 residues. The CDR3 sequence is CASIKGQGPHEQYF. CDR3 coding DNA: TGTGCCAGCATTAAAGGGCAGGGGCCCCACGAGCAGTACTTC.

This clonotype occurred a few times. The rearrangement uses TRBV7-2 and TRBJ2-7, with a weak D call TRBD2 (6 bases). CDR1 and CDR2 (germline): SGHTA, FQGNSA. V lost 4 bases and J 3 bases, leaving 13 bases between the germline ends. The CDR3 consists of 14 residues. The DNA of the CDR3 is TGTGCCAGCAGCTCCCACTCCGGGGGCTACGAGCAGTACTTC. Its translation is CASSSHSGGYEQYF.

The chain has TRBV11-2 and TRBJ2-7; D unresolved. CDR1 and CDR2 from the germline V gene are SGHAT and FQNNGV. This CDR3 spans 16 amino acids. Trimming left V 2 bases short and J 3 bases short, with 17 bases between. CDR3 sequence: CASSLKGWLRDYEQYF. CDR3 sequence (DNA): TGTGCCAGCAGCTTAAAGGGTTGGCTACGAGACTACGAGCAGTACTTC.

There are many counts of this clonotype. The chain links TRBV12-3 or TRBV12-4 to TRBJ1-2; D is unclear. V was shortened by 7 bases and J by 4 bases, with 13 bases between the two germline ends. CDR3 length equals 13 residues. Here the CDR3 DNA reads TGTGCCAGCACCCCCGGGGAGGGCTATGGCTACACCTTC. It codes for CASTPGEGYGYTF.

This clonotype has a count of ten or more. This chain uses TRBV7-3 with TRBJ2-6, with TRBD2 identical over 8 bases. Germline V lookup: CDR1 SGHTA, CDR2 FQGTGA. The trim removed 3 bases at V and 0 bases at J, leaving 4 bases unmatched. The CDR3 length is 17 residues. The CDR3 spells CASSFTTSDSGANVLTF. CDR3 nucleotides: TGTGCCAGCAGCTTCACGACTAGCGACTCTGGGGCCAACGTCCTGACTTTC.

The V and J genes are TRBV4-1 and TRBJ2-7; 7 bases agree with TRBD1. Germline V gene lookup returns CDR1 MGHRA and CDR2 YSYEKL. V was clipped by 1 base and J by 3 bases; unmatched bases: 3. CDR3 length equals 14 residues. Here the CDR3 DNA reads TGCGCCAGCAGCCAAGGCGCAGGGGGCTACGAGCAGTACTTC. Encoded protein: CASSQGAGGYEQYF.

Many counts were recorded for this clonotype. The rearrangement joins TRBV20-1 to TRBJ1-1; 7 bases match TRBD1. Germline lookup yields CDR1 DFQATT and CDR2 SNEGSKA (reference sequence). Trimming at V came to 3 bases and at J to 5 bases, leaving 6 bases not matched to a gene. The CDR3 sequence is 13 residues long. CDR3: CSARIPRGTEAFF. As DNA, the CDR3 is TGCAGTGCTAGGATTCCCAGGGGGACTGAAGCTTTCTTT.

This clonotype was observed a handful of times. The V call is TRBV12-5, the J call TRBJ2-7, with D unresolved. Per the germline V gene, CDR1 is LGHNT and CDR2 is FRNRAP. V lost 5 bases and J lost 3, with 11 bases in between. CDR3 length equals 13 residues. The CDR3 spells CASGPRLGYEQYF. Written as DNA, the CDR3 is TGTGCTAGTGGTCCCCGACTTGGCTACGAGCAGTACTTC.

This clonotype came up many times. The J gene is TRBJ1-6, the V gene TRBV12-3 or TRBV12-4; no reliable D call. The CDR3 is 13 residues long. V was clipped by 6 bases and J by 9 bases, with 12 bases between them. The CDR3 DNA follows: TGTGCCAGCAGCTCCGAGGCGGGTTCACCCCTCCACTTT. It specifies CASSSEAGSPLHF.

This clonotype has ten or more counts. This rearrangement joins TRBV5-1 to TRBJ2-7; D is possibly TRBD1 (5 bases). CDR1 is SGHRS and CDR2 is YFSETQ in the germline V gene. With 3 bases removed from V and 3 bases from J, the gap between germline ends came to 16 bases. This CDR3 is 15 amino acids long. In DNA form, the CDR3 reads TGCGCCAGCAGCTGGGCCATTGAAGGGGACTACGAGCAGTACTTC. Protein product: CASSWAIEGDYEQYF.

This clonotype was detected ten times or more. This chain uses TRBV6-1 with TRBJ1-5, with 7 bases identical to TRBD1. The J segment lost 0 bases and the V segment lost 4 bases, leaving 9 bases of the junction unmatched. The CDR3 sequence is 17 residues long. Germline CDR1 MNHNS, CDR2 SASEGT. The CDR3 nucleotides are TGTGCCAGCAGTGCCGGGACAGTACCTTATAGCAATCAGCCCCAGCATTTT. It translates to CASSAGTVPYSNQPQHF.

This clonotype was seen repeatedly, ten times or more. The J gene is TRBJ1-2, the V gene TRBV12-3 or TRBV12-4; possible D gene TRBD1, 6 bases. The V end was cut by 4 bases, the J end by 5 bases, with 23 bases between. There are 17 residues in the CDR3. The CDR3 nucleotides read TGTGCCAGCAGTTCCGGGACACGGGTACGGAGTGGTTATGGCTACACCTTC. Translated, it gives CASSSGTRVRSGYGYTF.

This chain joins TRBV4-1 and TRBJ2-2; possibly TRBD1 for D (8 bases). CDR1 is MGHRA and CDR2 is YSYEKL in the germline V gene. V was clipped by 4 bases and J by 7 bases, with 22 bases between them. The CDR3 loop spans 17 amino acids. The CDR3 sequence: CASSLMRGTGVGGELFF. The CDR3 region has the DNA TGCGCCAGCAGCCTCATGCGGGGGACAGGTGTTGGCGGGGAGCTGTTTTTT.

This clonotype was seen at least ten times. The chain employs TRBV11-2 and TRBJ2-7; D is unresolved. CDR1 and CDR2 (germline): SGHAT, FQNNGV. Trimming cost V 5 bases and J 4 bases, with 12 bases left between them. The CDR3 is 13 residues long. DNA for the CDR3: TGTGCCAGCAGCCATTCGGCAGGATACGAGCAGTACTTC. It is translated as CASSHSAGYEQYF.

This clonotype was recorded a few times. The CDR3 sequence: CASSHGGGSNQPQHF. The CDR3 DNA reads as TGTGCCAGCAGCCACGGGGGCGGAAGCAATCAGCCCCAGCATTTT. The chain links TRBV3-1 to TRBJ1-5, with a possible D match to TRBD1 (6 bases). The V gene's germline CDR1 is LGHDT and CDR2 YNNKEL (reference sequence). The V end was cut by 3 bases, the J end by 1 base, with 10 bases between. CDR3 length: 15 residues.

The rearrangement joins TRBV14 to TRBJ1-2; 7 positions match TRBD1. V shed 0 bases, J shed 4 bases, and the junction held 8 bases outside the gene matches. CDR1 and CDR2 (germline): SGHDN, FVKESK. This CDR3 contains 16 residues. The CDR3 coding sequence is TGTGCCAGCAGCCAAGACCCACAGGGGTTCCCCTATGGCTACACCTTC. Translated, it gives CASSQDPQGFPYGYTF.

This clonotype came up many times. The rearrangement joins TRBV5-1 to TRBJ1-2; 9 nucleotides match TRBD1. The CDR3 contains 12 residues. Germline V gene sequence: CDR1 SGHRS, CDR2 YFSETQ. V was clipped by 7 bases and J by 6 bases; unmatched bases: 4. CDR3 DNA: TGCGCCAGCTGGACAGGGGCCGATGGCTACACCTTC. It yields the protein CASWTGADGYTF. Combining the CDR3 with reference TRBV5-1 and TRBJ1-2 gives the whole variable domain KAGVTQTPRYLIKTRGQQVTLSCSPISGHRSVSWYQQTPGQGLQFLFEYFSETQRNKGNFPGRFSGRQFSNSRSEMNVSTLELGDSALYLCASWTGADGYTFGSGTRLTVV.

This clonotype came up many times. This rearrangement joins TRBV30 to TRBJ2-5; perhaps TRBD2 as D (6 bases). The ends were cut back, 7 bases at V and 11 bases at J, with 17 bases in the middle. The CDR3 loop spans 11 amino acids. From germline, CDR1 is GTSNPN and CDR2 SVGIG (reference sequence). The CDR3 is CASSARDSQYF. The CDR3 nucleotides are TGTGCCTCCTCAGCCCGGGACTCTCAGTACTTC. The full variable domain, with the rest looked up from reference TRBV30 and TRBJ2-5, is SQTIHQWPATLVQPVGSPLSLECTVEGTSNPNLYWYRQAAGRGLQLLFYSVGIGQISSEVPQNLSASRPQDRQFILSSKKLLLSDSGFYLCASSARDSQYFGPGTRLLVL.